These 14 T cell receptor beta chains were sequenced from one sample in a study of blood T cell repertoires in COVID-19. Profiled with immunoSEQ multiplex PCR; TCRdb holds only in-frame clones, not every one. Of under 150,000 clones in the sample, around 81% were seen once. The specimen was peripheral blood. The receptors come from a man aged 40-49 years with active or convalescent COVID-19.

The chain carries TRBV5-4 and TRBJ2-7, with D unresolved. CDR1 and CDR2 from the germline V gene are SGHNT and YYREEE (reference sequence). The CDR3 consists of 14 residues. The germline V and J ends were trimmed by 0 bases and 1 base, with 8 bases remaining between them. This chain's CDR3 is CASSLDYGSYEQYF. CDR3 nucleotide sequence: TGTGCCAGCAGCTTGGATTACGGTTCCTACGAGCAGTACTTC. The entire variable domain, with the rest obtained from reference TRBV5-4 and TRBJ2-7, is as follows: ETGVTQSPTHLIKTRGQQVTLRCSSQSGHNTVSWYQQALGQGPQFIFQYYREEENGRGNFPPRFSGLQFPNYSSELNVNALELDDSALYLCASSLDYGSYEQYFGPGTRLTVT.

This clone was seen once. This sequence joins TRBV6-5 and TRBJ2-5, with D maybe TRBD2 (6 bases). The V end lost 7 bases, the J end lost 4 bases, and 19 bases lay between the germline ends. The CDR3 sequence is 15 residues long. The germline V gene encodes CDR1 MNHEY and CDR2 SVGAGI. CDR3 residues: CASTSTEGRGETQYF. In DNA, the CDR3 is TGTGCCAGCACCTCTACCGAGGGGCGGGGAGAGACCCAGTACTTC.

The gene calls are TRBV7-9 and TRBJ2-3; maybe TRBD2 (6 bases). Per germline, CDR1 SEHNR and CDR2 FQNEAQ (reference sequence). The V end was cut by 8 bases, the J end by 4 bases, with 19 bases between. This CDR3 has 15 residues. The CDR3 sequence: CASGLIGWGSDTQYF. The CDR3 DNA follows: TGTGCCAGCGGACTAATAGGCTGGGGATCAGATACGCAGTATTTT.

The genes are TRBV24-1 and TRBJ2-2; TRBD1 matches 7 bases. Germline values: CDR1 KGHDR, CDR2 SFDVKD. Germline trimming cut 2 bases from V and 1 base from J; bases unmatched to any gene: 3. The CDR3 sequence is 16 residues long. The DNA of the CDR3 is TGTGCCACCAGTGATTCCAGGACAGGGAACACCGGGGAGCTGTTTTTT. Its protein is CATSDSRTGNTGELFF.

The rearrangement joins TRBV6-5 to TRBJ2-2; perhaps TRBD1 as D (5 bases). CDR1 is MNHEY and CDR2 is SVGAGI in the germline V gene. With 6 bases removed from V and 4 bases from J, the gap between germline ends came to 12 bases. This CDR3 is built from 14 residues. CDR3 sequence (DNA): TGTGCCAGCAGGACAGCTTCGTTCACCGGGGAGCTGTTTTTT. This translates into CASRTASFTGELFF.

This clone appeared a single time. The chain carries TRBV5-1 and TRBJ2-5, with D hard to call. The germline CDR1 and CDR2 sequences are SGHRS and YFSETQ. The CDR3 contains 13 residues. The V end lost 3 bases, the J end lost 0 bases, and 6 bases lay between the germline ends. CDR3 in DNA: TGCGCCAGCAGCTCACTGAACCAAGAGACCCAGTACTTC. As protein: CASSSLNQETQYF. The complete variable domain, with remaining parts taken from reference TRBV5-1 and TRBJ2-5, reads KAGVTQTPRYLIKTRGQQVTLSCSPISGHRSVSWYQQTPGQGLQFLFEYFSETQRNKGNFPGRFSGRQFSNSRSEMNVSTLELGDSALYLCASSSLNQETQYFGPGTRLLVL.

The chain recombines TRBV6-2 or TRBV6-3 with TRBJ2-5; 9 positions match TRBD2. Per germline, CDR1 MNHEY and CDR2 SVGEGT. Losses at the gene ends were 4 bases for V and 5 bases for J; bases not matched to a gene: 11. The CDR3 runs 16 residues. CDR3 sequence reads: CASSLGTSKGRETQYF. DNA of the CDR3: TGTGCCAGCAGTTTAGGGACTAGCAAAGGCCGGGAGACCCAGTACTTC.

This CDR3 reads CASSLTGYYNEQFF. As DNA, the CDR3 is TGCGCCAGCAGCTTGACAGGGTACTACAATGAGCAGTTCTTC. The chain joins TRBV5-1 to TRBJ2-1; a possible D gene is TRBD1 (6 bases). CDR1 and CDR2 (germline): SGHRS, YFSETQ. The CDR3 runs to 14 residues. V shed 1 base and J shed 3 bases, with 8 bases lying between them.

This rearrangement joins TRBV9 to TRBJ1-6; TRBD1 is a possible D gene (5 bases). The CDR3 totals 14 residues. Trimming shortened V by 4 bases and J by 13 bases, and 18 bases separated the two germline ends. CDR1 and CDR2 from the germline V gene are SGDLS and YYNGEE. The CDR3 reads CASSQEAGVRPLHF. The DNA for the CDR3 is TGTGCCAGCAGCCAAGAAGCGGGGGTTAGGCCCCTCCACTTT.

The chain couples TRBV28 to TRBJ1-6, with D possibly TRBD1 on 6 matching bases. The CDR3 spans 14 residues. V was shortened by 10 bases and J by 2 bases, with 12 bases between the two germline ends. The germline gives CDR1 MDHEN, CDR2 SYDVKM. The CDR3 DNA reads TGTGCCACCACCGGGACACCCTATAATTCACCCCTCCACTTT. As protein: CATTGTPYNSPLHF.

The rearrangement joins TRBV7-6 to TRBJ2-1, with 16 bases lining up with TRBD2. Germline V CDR1 and CDR2: SGHVS, FNYEAQ. The CDR3 spans 15 residues. V dropped 3 bases and J dropped 8; count of bases not matched to a gene: 1. CDR3 DNA sequence: TGTGCCAGCAGCTTGGGGACTAGCGGGGGGGATGAGCAGTTCTTC. Encoded protein: CASSLGTSGGDEQFF.

The genes are TRBV5-1 and TRBJ2-7; 10 nucleotides agree with TRBD1. Unmatched junction bases numbered 4, after V lost 4 bases and J lost 0 bases. Germline V gives CDR1 SGHRS, CDR2 YFSETQ. CDR3 length equals 15 residues. CDR3 amino acids: CASSEGTGASYEQYF. CDR3 coding DNA: TGCGCCAGCAGCGAGGGGACAGGGGCCTCCTACGAGCAGTACTTC.

The chain couples TRBV6-6 to TRBJ1-5; weak D call: TRBD1 (5 bases). Trimming cost V 6 bases and J 3 bases, with 12 bases left between them. Germline V CDR1 and CDR2: MNHNY, SVGAGI (reference sequence). CDR3 length: 14 residues. The CDR3 loop is CASSPGAVNQPQHF. CDR3 DNA sequence: TGTGCCAGCAGCCCTGGGGCAGTCAATCAGCCCCAGCATTTT.

The genes are TRBV5-1 and TRBJ1-1; TRBD1 agrees at 9 bases. Germline values: CDR1 SGHRS, CDR2 YFSETQ. The CDR3 consists of 15 residues. Trimming cost V 3 bases and J 3 bases; bases outside gene matches: 6. The CDR3 DNA follows: TGCGCCAGCAGCTCCTCTACAGGGGGCCACACTGAAGCTTTCTTT. The encoded protein is CASSSSTGGHTEAFF.